Sequencing of this T cell receptor beta chain was carried out in a study of blood T cell repertoires in COVID-19. Study information: Acute-phase and convalescent COVID-19 samples originated in the United States, Italy and Spain. Sample material is recorded as cDNA or gDNA derived from T cells, B-cell-depleted T cells, or PBMCs.

The CDR3 extends over 14 amino acids. Germline V CDR1 and CDR2: SGDLS, YYNGEE. V lost 4 bases and J lost 5; bases outside the gene matches: 5. How the authors handled the data: Researchers report that nucleated cell counts were estimated from reference gene primer amplification. Sequenced by immunoSEQ multiplex PCR; TCRdb stores in-frame clones only, minus some. The DNA gave D and trimming, while V, J and clone size come from that table. This sample has about 25,000 clones; 81% occur once, and the top ten carry over 6%. The origin of this receptor is a man between 65 and 85 years old with acute or convalescent COVID-19. The specimen was peripheral blood. The chain couples TRBV9 to TRBJ2-1, with 8 bases lining up with TRBD1. Written as DNA, the CDR3 is TGTGCCAGCAGCATGACAGGGGCCAACAATGAGCAGTTCTTC. Its translation is CASSMTGANNEQFF.